These 10 T cell receptor beta chains share one sample of origin, sequenced in a study of OX40 agonist ivuxolimab in advanced cancers. Produced via immunoSEQ multiplex PCR; TCRdb's table is partial and in-frame only. The sample includes some 46,000 clones, around 90% of them seen just once. Sequenced material: CD4+ or CD8+ T cells sorted from blood, taken in a trial of the OX40 agonist ivuxolimab. The receptor source for this set is an adult with an advanced solid tumor such as melanoma, head and neck, liver or kidney cancer.

This chain joins TRBV6-5 and TRBJ1-5; no firm D call. V was shortened by 6 bases and J by 6 bases, with 15 bases between the two germline ends. This CDR3 spans 14 amino acids. Germline loops: CDR1 MNHEY, CDR2 SVGAGI. The CDR3 protein is CASSYTGKSQPQHF. The CDR3 DNA reads as TGTGCCAGCAGCTACACGGGAAAGAGTCAGCCCCAGCATTTT.

The chain couples TRBV7-7 to TRBJ1-6; 8 positions agree with TRBD1. In germline, CDR1 is SSHAT, CDR2 FNYEAQ (reference sequence). The CDR3 runs to 15 residues. V gave up 1 base and J gave up 7 bases; unmatched junction bases: 3. CDR3 amino acids: CASSLDQGANSPLHF. DNA for the CDR3: TGTGCCAGCAGCTTAGATCAGGGGGCGAATTCACCCCTCCACTTT.

This rearrangement joins TRBV9 to TRBJ2-2; possible D gene TRBD2, 7 bases. Germline CDR1 reads SGDLS; CDR2 reads YYNGEE. The length of the CDR3 is 15 residues. V gave up 7 bases and J gave up 0 bases, with 13 bases separating them. The CDR3 region is CASSPGGPNTGELFF. CDR3 nucleotide sequence: TGTGCCAGCTCCCCGGGGGGCCCGAACACCGGGGAGCTGTTTTTT.

V and J are TRBV9 and TRBJ2-5; D unresolved. V dropped 0 bases and J dropped 5 bases, with 11 bases sitting between them. Germline CDR1 SGDLS, CDR2 YYNGEE. CDR3 length: 14 residues. CDR3 nucleotides: TGTGCCAGCAGCGTAGGCGGTGGGGTGGAGACCCAGTACTTC. Protein product: CASSVGGGVETQYF. The variable domain in full, completed from reference TRBV9 and TRBJ2-5, reads DSGVTQTPKHLITATGQRVTLRCSPRSGDLSVYWYQQSLDQGLQFLIQYYNGEERAKGNILERFSAQQFPDLHSELNLSSLELGDSALYFCASSVGGGVETQYFGPGTRLLVL.

The rearrangement joins TRBV11-1 to TRBJ1-1; D is unclear. The CDR3 totals 11 residues. The ends were cut back, 5 bases at V and 5 bases at J, with 6 bases in the middle. The germline CDR1 and CDR2 sequences are SGHAT and FQDESV (reference sequence). The CDR3 DNA follows: TGTGCCAGCAGCGTCGGGACTGAAGCTTTCTTT. Its translation is CASSVGTEAFF.

The chain carries TRBV10-2 and TRBJ2-1, with 7 bases fitting TRBD2. This CDR3 comprises 12 residues. V lost 5 bases and J lost 9; bases outside the gene matches: 4. Germline assignment: CDR1 WSHSY and CDR2 SAAADI. Here the CDR3 reads CASSQGGAEQFF. The CDR3 DNA reads TGCGCCAGCAGTCAGGGAGGGGCTGAGCAGTTCTTC.

The V and J genes are TRBV6-5 and TRBJ1-1, with D perhaps TRBD1 (6 bases). The CDR3 length is 14 residues. Trimming stripped 2 bases from V and 8 bases from J, with 15 bases between. Germline loops: CDR1 MNHEY, CDR2 SVGAGI. As DNA, the CDR3 is TGTGCCAGCAGTTACCAGGGGTTGAACGAGGAAGCTTTCTTT. It yields the protein CASSYQGLNEEAFF.

A single count supports this clone. The rearrangement links TRBV27 to TRBJ2-1; 11 bases are a match to TRBD2. The length of the CDR3 is 24 residues. CDR1 is MNHEY, CDR2 SMNVEV, per germline (reference sequence). V trimming: 1 base; J trimming: 7 bases; junction bases outside the gene matches: 30. CDR3 loop: CASSLWVGSILAGGPDTRGNEQFF. CDR3 nucleotide sequence: TGTGCCAGCAGTTTATGGGTGGGGTCGATCTTAGCGGGAGGGCCGGATACACGAGGGAATGAGCAGTTCTTC.

The chain links TRBV28 to TRBJ1-2; 7 bases agree with TRBD1. Germline CDR1 is MDHEN and CDR2 is SYDVKM. The junction had 14 bases not matched to a gene; V was cut back by 6 bases and J by 4 bases. The CDR3 runs to 16 residues. The CDR3 sequence: CASSRNTQGIRYGYTF. The CDR3 coding sequence is TGTGCCAGCAGCCGTAACACACAGGGGATACGCTATGGCTACACCTTC.

The rearrangement uses TRBV4-3 and TRBJ1-6; no clear D. Trimming shortened V by 0 bases and J by 10 bases, and 16 bases separated the two germline ends. The germline gives CDR1 LGHNA, CDR2 YSLEER. CDR3 length: 16 residues. The CDR3 DNA reads as TGCGCCAGCAGCCAAGATGTTGCCGTTAATACCTCACCCCTCCACTTT. Encoded protein: CASSQDVAVNTSPLHF.